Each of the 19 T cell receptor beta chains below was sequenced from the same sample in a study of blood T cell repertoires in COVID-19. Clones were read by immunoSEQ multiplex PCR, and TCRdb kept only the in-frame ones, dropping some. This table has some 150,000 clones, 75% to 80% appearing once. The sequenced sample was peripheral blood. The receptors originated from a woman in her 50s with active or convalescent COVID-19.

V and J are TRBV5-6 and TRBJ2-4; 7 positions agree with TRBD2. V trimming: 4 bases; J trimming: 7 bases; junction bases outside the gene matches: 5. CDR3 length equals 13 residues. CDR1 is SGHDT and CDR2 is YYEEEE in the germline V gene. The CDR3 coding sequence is TGTGCCAGCAGCCCGCAGCGGGGCAACATTCAGTACTTC. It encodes CASSPQRGNIQYF.

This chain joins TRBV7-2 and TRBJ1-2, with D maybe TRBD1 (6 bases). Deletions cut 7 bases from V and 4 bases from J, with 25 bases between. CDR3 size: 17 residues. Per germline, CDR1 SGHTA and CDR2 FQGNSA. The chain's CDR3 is CASILDIQGRGPYGYTF. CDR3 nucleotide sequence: TGTGCCAGCATTCTAGATATACAGGGAAGGGGCCCCTATGGCTACACCTTC.

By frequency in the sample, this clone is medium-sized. CDR3 sequence reads: CASSSYSGTDPYEQYF. In nucleotides, the CDR3 is TGTGCCAGCAGCTCCTACTCCGGGACAGACCCATACGAGCAGTACTTC. The chain carries TRBV7-9 and TRBJ2-7; 7 nucleotides line up with TRBD1. V was clipped by 4 bases and J by 4 bases; unmatched bases: 13. Looked up from germline, CDR1 is SEHNR and CDR2 is FQNEAQ (reference sequence). The CDR3 totals 16 residues.

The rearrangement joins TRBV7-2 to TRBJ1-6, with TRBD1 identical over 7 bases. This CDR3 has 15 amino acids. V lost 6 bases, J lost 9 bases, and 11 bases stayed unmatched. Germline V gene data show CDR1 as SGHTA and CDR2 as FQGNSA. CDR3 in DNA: TGTGCCAGCAGTCGGGACAGCGCTCCTTCTTCACCCCTCCACTTT. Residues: CASSRDSAPSSPLHF.

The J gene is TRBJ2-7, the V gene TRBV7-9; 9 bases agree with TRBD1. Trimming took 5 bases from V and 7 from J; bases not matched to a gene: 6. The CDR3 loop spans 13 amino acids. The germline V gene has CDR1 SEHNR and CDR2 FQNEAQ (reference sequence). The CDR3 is CASSHRGQGEQYF. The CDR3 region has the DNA TGTGCCAGCAGCCACAGGGGGCAGGGGGAGCAGTACTTC. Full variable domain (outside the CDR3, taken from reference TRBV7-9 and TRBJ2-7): DTGVSQNPRHKITKRGQNVTFRCDPISEHNRLYWYRQTLGQGPEFLTYFQNEAQLEKSRLLSDRFSAERPKGSFSTLEIQRTEQGDSAMYLCASSHRGQGEQYFGPGTRLTVT.

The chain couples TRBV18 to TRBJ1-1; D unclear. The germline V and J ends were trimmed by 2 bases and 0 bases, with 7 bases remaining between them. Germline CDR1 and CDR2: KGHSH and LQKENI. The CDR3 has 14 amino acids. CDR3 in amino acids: CASSPDILNTEAFF. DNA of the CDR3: TGTGCCAGCTCACCAGACATATTGAACACTGAAGCTTTCTTT. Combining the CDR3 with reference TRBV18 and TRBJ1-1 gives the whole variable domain NAGVMQNPRHLVRRRGQEARLRCSPMKGHSHVYWYRQLPEEGLKFMVYLQKENIIDESGMPKERFSAEFPKEGPSILRIQQVVRGDSAAYFCASSPDILNTEAFFGQGTRLTVV.

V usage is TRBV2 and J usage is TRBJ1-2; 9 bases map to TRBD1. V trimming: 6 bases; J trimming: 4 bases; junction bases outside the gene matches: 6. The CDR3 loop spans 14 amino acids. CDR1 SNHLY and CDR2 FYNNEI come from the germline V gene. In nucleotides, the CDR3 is TGTGCCAGCAGGGACAGGGGAACTAGCTATGGCTACACCTTC. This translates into CASRDRGTSYGYTF.

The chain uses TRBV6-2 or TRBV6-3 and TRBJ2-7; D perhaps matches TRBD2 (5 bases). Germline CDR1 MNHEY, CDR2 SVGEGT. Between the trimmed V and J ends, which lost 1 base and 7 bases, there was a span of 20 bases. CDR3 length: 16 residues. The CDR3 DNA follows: TGTGCCAGCAGTTACTGGATGGCCTCGCGTTCGGGAGAGCAGTACTTC. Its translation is CASSYWMASRSGEQYF.

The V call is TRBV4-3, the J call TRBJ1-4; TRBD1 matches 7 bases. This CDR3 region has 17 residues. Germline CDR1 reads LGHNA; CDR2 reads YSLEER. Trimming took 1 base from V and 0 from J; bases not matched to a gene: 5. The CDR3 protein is CASSQGPTGATNEKLFF. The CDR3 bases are TGCGCCAGCAGCCAAGGGCCCACAGGGGCAACTAATGAAAAACTGTTTTTT.

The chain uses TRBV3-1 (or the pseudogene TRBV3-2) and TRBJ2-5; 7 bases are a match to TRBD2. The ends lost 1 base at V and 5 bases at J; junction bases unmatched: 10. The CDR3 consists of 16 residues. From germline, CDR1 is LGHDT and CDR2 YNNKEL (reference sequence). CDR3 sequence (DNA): TGTGCCAGCAGCCAAGGAGATAGCGGGTTAGGGGAGACCCAGTACTTC. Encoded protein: CASSQGDSGLGETQYF.

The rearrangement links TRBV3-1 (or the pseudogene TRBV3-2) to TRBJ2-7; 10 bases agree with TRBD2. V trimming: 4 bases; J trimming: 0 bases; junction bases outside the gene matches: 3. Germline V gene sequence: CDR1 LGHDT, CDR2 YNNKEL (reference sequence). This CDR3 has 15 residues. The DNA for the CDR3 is TGTGCCAGCAGCCGACTAGCGGGTAACTCCTACGAGCAGTACTTC. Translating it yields CASSRLAGNSYEQYF.

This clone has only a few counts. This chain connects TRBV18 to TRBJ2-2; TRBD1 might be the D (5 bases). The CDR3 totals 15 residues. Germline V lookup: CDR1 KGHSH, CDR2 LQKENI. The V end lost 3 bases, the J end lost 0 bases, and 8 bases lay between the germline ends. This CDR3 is CASSPVTANTGELFF. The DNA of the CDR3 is TGTGCCAGCTCACCCGTGACAGCGAACACCGGGGAGCTGTTTTTT.

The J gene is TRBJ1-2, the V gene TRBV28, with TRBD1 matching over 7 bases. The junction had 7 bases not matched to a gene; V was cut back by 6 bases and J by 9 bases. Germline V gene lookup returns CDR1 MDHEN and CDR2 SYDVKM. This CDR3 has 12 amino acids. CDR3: CASRRQGTSYTF. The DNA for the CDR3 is TGTGCCAGCAGGAGACAGGGAACAAGCTACACCTTC.

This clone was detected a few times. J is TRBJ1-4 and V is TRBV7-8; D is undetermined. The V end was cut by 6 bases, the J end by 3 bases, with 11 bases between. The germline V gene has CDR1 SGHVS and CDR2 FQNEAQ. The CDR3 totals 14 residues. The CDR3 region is CASRSRAPNEKLFF. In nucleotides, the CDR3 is TGTGCCAGCAGATCGAGGGCTCCTAATGAAAAACTGTTTTTT.

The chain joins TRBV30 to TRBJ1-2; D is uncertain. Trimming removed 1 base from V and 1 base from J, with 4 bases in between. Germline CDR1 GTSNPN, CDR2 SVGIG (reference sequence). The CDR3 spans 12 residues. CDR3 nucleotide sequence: TGTGCCTGGAGTGGAGTTAACTATGGCTACACCTTC. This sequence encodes CAWSGVNYGYTF.

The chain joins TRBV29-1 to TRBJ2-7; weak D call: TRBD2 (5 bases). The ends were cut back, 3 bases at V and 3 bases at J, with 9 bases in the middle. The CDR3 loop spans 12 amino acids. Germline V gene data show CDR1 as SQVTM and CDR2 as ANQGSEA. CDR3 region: CSVEEANYEQYF. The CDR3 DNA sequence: TGCAGCGTTGAGGAGGCCAACTACGAGCAGTACTTC.

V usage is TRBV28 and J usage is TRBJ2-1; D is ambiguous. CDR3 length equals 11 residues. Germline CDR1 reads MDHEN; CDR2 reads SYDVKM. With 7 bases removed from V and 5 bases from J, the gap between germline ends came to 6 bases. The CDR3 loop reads CASTSNNEQFF. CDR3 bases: TGTGCCAGCACTAGTAACAATGAGCAGTTCTTC.

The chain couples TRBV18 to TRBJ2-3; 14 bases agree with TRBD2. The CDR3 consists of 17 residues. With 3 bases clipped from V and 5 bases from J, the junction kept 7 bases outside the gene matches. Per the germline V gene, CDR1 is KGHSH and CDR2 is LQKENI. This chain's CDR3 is CASSPQTSGGARDTQYF. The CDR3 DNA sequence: TGTGCCAGCTCACCCCAGACTAGCGGGGGGGCCAGAGATACGCAGTATTTT.

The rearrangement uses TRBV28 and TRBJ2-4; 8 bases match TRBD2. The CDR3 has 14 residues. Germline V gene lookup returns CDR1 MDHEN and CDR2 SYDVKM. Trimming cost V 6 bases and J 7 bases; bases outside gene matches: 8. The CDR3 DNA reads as TGTGCCAGCAGCTCCTTCGGGAGGGATAACATTCAGTACTTC. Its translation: CASSSFGRDNIQYF.